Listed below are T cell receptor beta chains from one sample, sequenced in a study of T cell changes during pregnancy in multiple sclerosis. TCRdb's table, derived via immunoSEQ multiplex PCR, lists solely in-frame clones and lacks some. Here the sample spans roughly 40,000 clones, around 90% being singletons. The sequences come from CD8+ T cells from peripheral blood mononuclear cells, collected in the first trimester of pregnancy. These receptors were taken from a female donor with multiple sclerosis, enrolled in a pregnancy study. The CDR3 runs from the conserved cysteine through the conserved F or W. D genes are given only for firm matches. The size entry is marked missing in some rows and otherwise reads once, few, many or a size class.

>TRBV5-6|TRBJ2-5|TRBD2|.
TGTGCCAGCAGAACCGAGGGACTAGCGGGAGAAGAGACCCAGTACTTC
CASRTEGLAGEETQYF
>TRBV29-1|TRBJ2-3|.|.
TGCAGCGTTTCCCCCCCTTTCTCAGATACGCAGTATTTT
CSVSPPFSDTQYF
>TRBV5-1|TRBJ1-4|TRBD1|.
TGCGCCAGCAGACGGACAGGGTCGAATGAAAAACTGTTTTTT
CASRRTGSNEKLFF
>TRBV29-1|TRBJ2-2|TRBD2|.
TGCGCCGGACTAGCGGGAAACACCGGGGAGCTGTTTTTT
CAGLAGNTGELFF
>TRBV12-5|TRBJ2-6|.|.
TGTGCTAGTGGTCAGGCCTGTGCAGGACAAAGTCGGGCCAACGTCCTGACTTTC
CASGQACAGQSRANVLTF
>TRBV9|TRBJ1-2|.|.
TGTGCCAGCAGCGTGGAACCTGGAGCCGAGGGAGGGGGCTACACCTTC
CASSVEPGAEGGGYTF
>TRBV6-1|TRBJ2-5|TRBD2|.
TGTGCCAGCAGTGCAACCGGGGGGACGGTAGAGACCCAGTACTTC
CASSATGGTVETQYF
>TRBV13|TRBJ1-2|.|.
TGTGCCAGCAGTCATGGCCGGGAACAGTACTATGGCTACACCTTC
CASSHGREQYYGYTF
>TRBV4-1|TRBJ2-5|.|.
TGCGCCAGCAGCCAAGACGGGGAAGAGACCCAGTACTTC
CASSQDGEETQYF
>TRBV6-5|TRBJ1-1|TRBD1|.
TGTGCCAGCAGCCACCCCGGGACAGGCACTGAAGCTTTCTTT
CASSHPGTGTEAFF
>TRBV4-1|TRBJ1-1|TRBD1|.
TGCGCCAGCAGCCATCAGGGGGAAAACACTGAAGCTTTCTTT
CASSHQGENTEAFF
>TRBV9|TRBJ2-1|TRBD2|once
TGTGCCAGCAGCGTAGGAATAGCGGGGGGGCTGGACGAGCAGTTCTTC
CASSVGIAGGLDEQFF
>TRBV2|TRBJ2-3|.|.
TGTGCCAAATACCGAGGGGGATCCACAGATACGCAGTATTTT
CAKYRGGSTDTQYF
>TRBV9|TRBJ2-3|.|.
TGTGCCAGCAGCGTGACTGAGCGGACCACAGATACGCAGTATTTT
CASSVTERTTDTQYF
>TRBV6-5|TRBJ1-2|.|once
TGTGCCAGCAGCCAGGACAGAAACTATGGCTACACCTTC
CASSQDRNYGYTF
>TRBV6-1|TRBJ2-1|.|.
TGTGCCAGCAGGGGAGTAACATACAATGAGCAGTTCTTC
CASRGVTYNEQFF
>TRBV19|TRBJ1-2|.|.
TGTGCCACCCGACAGGATTTCTATGGCTACACCTTC
CATRQDFYGYTF
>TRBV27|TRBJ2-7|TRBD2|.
TGTGCCAGCAGTTTATCGGGGAGGGGCGAGCAGTACTTC
CASSLSGRGEQYF
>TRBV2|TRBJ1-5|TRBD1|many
TGTGCCAGCAGCGAAACAGGGGTAAACAATCAGCCCCAGCATTTT
CASSETGVNNQPQHF
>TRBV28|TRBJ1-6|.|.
TGTGCCAGCAGCGCCCCGGGGGACTCACCCCTCCACTTT
CASSAPGDSPLHF
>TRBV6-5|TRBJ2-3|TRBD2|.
TGTGCCAGCTGCTCATTAGCGGGGATGACAGATACGCAGTATTTT
CASCSLAGMTDTQYF
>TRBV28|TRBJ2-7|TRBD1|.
TGTGCCAGCAAGACAGGGATTAACGAGCAGTACTTC
CASKTGINEQYF
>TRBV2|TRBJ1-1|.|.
TGTGCCAGCAGTGAAAGTCATCTTAGGGGGGGGACTGAAGCTTTCTTT
CASSESHLRGGTEAFF
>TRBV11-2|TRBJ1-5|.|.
TGTGCCAGCAGCTTAGCCCAGGGTCAGAATCAGCCCCAGCATTTT
CASSLAQGQNQPQHF
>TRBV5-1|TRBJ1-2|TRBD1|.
TGCGCCAGCAGATCTGACAGGGGAGATTGGTATGGCTACACCTTC
CASRSDRGDWYGYTF
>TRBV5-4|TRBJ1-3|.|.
TGTGCCAGCAGCTTAGGGGGTTCCGGAAACACCATATATTTT
CASSLGGSGNTIYF